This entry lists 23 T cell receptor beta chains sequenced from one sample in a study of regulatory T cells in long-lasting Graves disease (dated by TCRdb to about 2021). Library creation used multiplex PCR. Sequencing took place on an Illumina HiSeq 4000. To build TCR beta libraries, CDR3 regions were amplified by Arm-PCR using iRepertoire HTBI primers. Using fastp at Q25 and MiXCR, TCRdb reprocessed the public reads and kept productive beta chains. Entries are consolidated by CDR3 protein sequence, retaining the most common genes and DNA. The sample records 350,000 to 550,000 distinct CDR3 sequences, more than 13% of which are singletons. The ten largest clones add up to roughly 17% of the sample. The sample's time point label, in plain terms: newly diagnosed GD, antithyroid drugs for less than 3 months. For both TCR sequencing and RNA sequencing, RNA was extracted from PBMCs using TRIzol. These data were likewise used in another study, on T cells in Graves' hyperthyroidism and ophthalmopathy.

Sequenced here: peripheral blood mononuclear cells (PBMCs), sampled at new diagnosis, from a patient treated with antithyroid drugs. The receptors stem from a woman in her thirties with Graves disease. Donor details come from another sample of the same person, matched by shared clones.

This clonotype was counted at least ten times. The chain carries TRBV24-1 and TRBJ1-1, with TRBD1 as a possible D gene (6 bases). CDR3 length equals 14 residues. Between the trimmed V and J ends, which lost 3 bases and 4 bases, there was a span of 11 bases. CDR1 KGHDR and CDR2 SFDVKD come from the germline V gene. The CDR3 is CATSDGGLATEAFF. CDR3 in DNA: TGTGCCACCAGTGATGGGGGGCTAGCCACTGAAGCTTTCTTT.

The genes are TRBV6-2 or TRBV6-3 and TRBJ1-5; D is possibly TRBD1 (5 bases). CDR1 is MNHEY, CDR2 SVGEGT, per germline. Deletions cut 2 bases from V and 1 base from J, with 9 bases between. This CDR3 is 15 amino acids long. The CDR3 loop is CASSYGGQSNQPQHF. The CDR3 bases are TGTGCCAGCAGTTACGGGGGTCAGAGCAATCAGCCCCAGCATTTT.

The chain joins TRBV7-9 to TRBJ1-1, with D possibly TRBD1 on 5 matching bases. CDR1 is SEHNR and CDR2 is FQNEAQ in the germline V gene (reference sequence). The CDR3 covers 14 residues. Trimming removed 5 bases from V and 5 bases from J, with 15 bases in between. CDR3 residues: CASSPWGPKTEAFF. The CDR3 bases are TGTGCCAGCAGCCCCTGGGGACCTAAGACTGAAGCTTTCTTT.

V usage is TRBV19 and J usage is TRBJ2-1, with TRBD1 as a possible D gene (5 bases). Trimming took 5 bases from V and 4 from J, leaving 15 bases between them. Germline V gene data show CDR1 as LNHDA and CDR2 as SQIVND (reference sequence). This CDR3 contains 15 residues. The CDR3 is CASSSSQTAYNEQFF. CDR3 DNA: TGTGCCAGTAGTTCCTCTCAGACAGCTTACAATGAGCAGTTCTTC.

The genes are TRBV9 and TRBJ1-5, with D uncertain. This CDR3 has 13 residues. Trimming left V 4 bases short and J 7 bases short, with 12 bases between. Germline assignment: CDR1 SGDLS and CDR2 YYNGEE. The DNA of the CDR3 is TGTGCCAGCAGCCAAGCGGAGGGCCAGCCCCAGCATTTT. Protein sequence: CASSQAEGQPQHF.

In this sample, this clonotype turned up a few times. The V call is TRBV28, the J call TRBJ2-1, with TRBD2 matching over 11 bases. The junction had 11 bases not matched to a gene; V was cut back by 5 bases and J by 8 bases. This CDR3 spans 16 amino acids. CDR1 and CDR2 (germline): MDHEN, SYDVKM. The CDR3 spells CASSGQTSGITDEQFF. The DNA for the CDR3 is TGTGCCAGCAGTGGGCAGACTAGCGGGATTACCGATGAGCAGTTCTTC.

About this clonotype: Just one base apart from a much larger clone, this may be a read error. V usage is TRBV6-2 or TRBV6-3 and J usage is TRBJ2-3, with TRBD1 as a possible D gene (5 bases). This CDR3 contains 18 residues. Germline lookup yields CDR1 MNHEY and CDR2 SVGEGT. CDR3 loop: CANSYHLSRVGSTDTQYF. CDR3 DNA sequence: TGTGCCAACAGTTACCACCTTAGCAGGGTGGGGAGCACAGATACGCAGTATTTT.

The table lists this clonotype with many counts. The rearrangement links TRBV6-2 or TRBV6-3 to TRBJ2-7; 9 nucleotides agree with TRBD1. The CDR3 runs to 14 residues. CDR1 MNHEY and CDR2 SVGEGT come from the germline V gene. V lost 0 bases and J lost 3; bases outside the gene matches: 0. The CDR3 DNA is TGTGCCAGCAGTTACTCGGGACAGGGCTACGAGCAGTACTTC. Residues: CASSYSGQGYEQYF.

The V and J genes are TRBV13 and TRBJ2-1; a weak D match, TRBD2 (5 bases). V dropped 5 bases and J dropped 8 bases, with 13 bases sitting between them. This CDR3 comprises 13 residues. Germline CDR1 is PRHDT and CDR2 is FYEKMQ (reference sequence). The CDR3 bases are TGTGCCAGCAGCCGAGGGTTAATGTATGAGCAGTTCTTC. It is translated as CASSRGLMYEQFF.

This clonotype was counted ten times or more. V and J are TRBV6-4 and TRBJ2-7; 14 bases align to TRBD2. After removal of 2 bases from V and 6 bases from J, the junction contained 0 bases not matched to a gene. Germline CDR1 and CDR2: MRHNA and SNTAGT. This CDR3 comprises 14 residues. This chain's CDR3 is CASSDGTSGSEQYF. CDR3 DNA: TGTGCCAGCAGTGACGGGACTAGCGGGAGCGAGCAGTACTTC.

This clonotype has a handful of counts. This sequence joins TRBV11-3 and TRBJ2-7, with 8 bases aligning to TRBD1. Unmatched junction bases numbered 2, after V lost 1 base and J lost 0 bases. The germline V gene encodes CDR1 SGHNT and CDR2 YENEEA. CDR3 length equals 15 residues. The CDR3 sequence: CASSLVTGDSYEQYF. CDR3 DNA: TGTGCCAGCAGCTTAGTGACAGGGGACTCCTACGAGCAGTACTTC.

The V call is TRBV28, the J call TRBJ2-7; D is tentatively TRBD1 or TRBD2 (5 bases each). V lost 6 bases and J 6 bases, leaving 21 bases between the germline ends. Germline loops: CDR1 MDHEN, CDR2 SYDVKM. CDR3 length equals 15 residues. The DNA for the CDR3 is TGTGCCAGCAGCTCCGCTGGGTCCGGGGCGGGCGAGCAGTACTTC. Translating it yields CASSSAGSGAGEQYF.

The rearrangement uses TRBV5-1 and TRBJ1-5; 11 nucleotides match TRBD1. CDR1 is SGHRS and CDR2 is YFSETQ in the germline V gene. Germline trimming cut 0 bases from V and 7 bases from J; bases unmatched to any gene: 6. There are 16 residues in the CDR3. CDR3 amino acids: CASSLGTGGARQPQHF. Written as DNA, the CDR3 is TGCGCCAGCAGCTTGGGGACAGGGGGCGCCCGGCAGCCCCAGCATTTT.

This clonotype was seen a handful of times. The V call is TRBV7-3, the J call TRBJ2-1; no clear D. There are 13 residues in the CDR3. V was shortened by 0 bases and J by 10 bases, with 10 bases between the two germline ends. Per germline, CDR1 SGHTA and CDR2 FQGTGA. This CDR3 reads CASSLTGWQEQFF. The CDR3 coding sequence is TGTGCCAGCAGCTTAACAGGTTGGCAAGAGCAGTTCTTC.

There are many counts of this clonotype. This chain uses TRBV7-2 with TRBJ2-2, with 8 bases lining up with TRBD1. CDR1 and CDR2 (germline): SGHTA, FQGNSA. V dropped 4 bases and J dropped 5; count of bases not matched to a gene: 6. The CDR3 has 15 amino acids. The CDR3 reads CASSSGQGRTGELFF. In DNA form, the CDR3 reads TGTGCCAGCAGCTCAGGACAGGGTCGGACCGGGGAGCTGTTTTTT.

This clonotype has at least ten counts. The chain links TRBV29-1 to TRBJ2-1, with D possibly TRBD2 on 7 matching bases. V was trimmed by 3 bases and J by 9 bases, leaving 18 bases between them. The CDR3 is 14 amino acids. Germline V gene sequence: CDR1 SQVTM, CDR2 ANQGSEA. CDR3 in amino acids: CSVEGGGGSTEQFF. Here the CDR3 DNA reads TGCAGCGTTGAGGGGGGCGGCGGGAGTACTGAGCAGTTCTTC.

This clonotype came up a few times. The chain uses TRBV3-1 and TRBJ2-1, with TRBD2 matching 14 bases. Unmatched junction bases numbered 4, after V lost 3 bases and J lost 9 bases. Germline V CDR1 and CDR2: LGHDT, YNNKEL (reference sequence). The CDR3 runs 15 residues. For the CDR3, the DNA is TGTGCCAGCAGCCAGGGGACTAGCGGGAGTAGTGAGCAGTTCTTC. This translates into CASSQGTSGSSEQFF.

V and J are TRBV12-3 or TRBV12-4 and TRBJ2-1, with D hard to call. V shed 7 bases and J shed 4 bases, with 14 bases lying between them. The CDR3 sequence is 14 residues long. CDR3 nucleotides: TGTGCCAGCAAAATAGGCTCTGAATACAATGAGCAGTTCTTC. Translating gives CASKIGSEYNEQFF.

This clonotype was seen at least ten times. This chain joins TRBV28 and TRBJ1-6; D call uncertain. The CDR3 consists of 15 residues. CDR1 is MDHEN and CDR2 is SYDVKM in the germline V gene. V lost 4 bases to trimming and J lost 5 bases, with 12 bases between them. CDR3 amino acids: CASSYSWGNNSPLHF. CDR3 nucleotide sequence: TGTGCCAGCAGTTACAGCTGGGGAAATAATTCACCCCTCCACTTT.

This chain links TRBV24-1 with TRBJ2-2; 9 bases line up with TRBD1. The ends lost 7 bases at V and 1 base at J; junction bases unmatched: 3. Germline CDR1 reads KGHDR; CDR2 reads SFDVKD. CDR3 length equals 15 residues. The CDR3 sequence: CATSRQGVNTGELFF. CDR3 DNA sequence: TGTGCCACCAGCAGACAGGGGGTGAACACCGGGGAGCTGTTTTTT.

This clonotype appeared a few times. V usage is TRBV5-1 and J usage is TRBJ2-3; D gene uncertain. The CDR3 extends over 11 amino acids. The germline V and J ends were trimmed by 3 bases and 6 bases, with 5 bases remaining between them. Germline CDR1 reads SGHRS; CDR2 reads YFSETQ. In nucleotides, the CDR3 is TGCGCCAGCAGCTACTATGATACGCAGTATTTT. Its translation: CASSYYDTQYF.

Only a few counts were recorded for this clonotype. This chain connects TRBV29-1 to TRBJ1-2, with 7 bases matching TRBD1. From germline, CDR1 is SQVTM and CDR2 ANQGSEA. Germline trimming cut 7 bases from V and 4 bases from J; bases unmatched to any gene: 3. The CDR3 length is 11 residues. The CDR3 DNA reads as TGCAGCGCCCGGGACAGCTATGGCTACACCTTC. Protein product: CSARDSYGYTF.

CDR3: CSAGGGAKNIQYF. DNA of the CDR3: TGCAGCGCCGGGGGGGGGGCCAAAAACATTCAGTACTTC. The rearrangement uses TRBV29-1 and TRBJ2-4; TRBD2 matches 8 bases. With 7 bases clipped from V and 1 base from J, the junction kept 3 bases outside the gene matches. The CDR3 spans 13 residues. Germline CDR1 and CDR2: SQVTM and ANQGSEA.